The source of this T cell receptor (beta chain) is a study of blood T cell repertoires in COVID-19. Produced via immunoSEQ multiplex PCR; TCRdb's table is partial and in-frame only. The repertoire has more than 150,000 clones, around four fifths of them found once; the top ten carry roughly 6.1%. V was shortened by 2 bases and J by 5 bases, with 16 bases between the two germline ends. This CDR3 spans 16 amino acids. Germline V gene data show CDR1 as SGHTA and CDR2 as FQGNSA. V and J are TRBV7-2 and TRBJ2-1, with a tentative D call TRBD2 (5 bases). Sequencing input: peripheral blood. The clonotype comes from a woman aged 40 to 49 with acute or convalescent COVID-19. The CDR3 coding sequence is TGTGCCAGCAGCTTATTTATCGGGGAACCAAACAATGAGCAGTTCTTC. Amino acids: CASSLFIGEPNNEQFF.